In this sample, the clone carrying this TCR beta chain turned up many times. This sample is part of a study of early T cells in non-severe SARS-CoV-2 infection. TCRdb analysed the 5' RACE reads with MiXCR anew, one entry per CDR3 protein. The repertoire holds 90,000 to 100,000 distinct CDR3 sequences, under 15% seen once, with around 2% in the top ten. The sample consisted of whole blood. The receptor comes from an adult who was a healthcare worker with PCR-confirmed SARS-CoV-2 infection or an uninfected control (not recorded which).

In DNA form, the CDR3 reads TGCGCCAGCAGCTTGATGGGAAGCACCTCCTACGAGCAGTACTTC. It is translated as CASSLMGSTSYEQYF. The chain joins TRBV5-1 to TRBJ2-7; D gene ambiguous. The CDR3 spans 15 residues. Germline lookup yields CDR1 SGHRS and CDR2 YFSETQ. Trimming took 1 base from V and 0 from J, leaving 11 bases between them.